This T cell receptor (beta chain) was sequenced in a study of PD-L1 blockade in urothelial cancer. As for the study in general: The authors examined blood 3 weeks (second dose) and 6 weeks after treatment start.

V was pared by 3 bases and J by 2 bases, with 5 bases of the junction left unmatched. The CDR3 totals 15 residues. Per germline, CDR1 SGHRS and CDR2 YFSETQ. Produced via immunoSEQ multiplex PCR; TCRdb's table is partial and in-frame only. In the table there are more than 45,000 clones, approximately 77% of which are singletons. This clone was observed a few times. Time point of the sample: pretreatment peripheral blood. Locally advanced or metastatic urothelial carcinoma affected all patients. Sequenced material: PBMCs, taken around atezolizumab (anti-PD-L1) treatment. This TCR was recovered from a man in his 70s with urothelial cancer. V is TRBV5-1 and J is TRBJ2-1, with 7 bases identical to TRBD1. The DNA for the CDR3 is TGCGCCAGCAGCTCCGGAGGACAGGCCTACAATGAGCAGTTCTTC. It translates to CASSSGGQAYNEQFF.